This T cell receptor (beta chain) stems from a study of shared clonotypes between healthy human individuals. About the study: CD4 naive and memory got three plates each, CD8 naive two, CD8 memory one. Study-wide findings and caveats: Relative to clonotypes present in all four donors, those not shared had lower generation probabilities.

For this clone: Its target is not known.

The CDR3 has 14 amino acids. The germline V gene has CDR1 SGHNT and CDR2 YYREEE (reference sequence). The ends were cut back, 3 bases at V and 0 bases at J, with 7 bases in the middle. CD45RO-negative CD8 cells positively selected for CCR7 made up the naive population, which excluded terminally differentiated effector memory CD45RA+ cells. Sequenced by immunoSEQ multiplex PCR; TCRdb stores in-frame clones only, minus some. The sample yields around 1.9 million clones, roughly 91% seen once. This TCR was sampled from a man aged 18 to 35 in good health. Some clones in this sample may be carry-over from other donors' samples. J is TRBJ2-4 and V is TRBV5-4; no definite D call. The specimen was naive CD8+ T cells from PBMCs. CDR3 sequence: CASSSPIAKNIQYF. The DNA for the CDR3 is TGTGCCAGCAGCTCCCCAATAGCCAAAAACATTCAGTACTTC.